This T cell receptor (beta chain) was sequenced for a study of beta chain features in type 1 diabetes. Findings and limits, study-wide: Reads derived from cDNA could over-represent cells showing high TCR expression. Within each of all four CD4+ subsets, Type 1 diabetes patients had TCRB CDR3s that were moderately but significantly shorter.

Germline V gene sequence: CDR1 SGHTA, CDR2 FQGNSA. V lost 1 base and J lost 0, with 10 bases in between. The CDR3 covers 15 residues. Of note for this clone: Its matching antigen is unknown.

The whole isolated RNA underwent reverse transcription, so sequencing captured expressed TCRB transcripts. The method was immunoSEQ multiplex PCR; TCRdb's version includes in-frame clones alone and lacks a portion of them. The sample has hundreds of thousands of clones; roughly 13% are singletons. The chain employs TRBV7-2 and TRBJ2-7; D is perhaps TRBD1 or TRBD2 (5 bases each). Input material: naive CD4+ T cells from blood. The clonotype originates from a man aged 18 to 29 with type 1 diabetes. The CDR3 is CASSLGAGSSYEQYF. The CDR3 nucleotides are TGTGCCAGCAGCTTAGGGGCAGGGAGCTCCTACGAGCAGTACTTC.